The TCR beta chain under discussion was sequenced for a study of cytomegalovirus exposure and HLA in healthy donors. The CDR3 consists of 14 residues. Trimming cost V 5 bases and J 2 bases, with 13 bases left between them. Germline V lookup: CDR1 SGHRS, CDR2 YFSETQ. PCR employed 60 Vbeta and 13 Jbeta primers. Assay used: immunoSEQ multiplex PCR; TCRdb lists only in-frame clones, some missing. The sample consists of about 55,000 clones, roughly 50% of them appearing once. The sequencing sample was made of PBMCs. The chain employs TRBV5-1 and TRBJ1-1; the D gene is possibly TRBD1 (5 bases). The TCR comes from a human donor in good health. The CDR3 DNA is TGCGCCAGCAGTATGATAGGGGATAACACTGAAGCTTTCTTT. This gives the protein CASSMIGDNTEAFF.